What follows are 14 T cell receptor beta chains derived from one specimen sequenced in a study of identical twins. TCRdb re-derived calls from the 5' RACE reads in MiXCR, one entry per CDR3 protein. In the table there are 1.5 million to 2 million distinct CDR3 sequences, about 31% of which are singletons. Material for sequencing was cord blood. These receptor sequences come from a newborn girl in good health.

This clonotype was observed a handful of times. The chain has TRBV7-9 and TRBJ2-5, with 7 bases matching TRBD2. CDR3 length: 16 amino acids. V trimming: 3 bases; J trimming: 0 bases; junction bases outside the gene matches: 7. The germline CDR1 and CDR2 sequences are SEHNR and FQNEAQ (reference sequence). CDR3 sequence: CASSFKAGVHQETQYF. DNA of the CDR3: TGTGCCAGCAGCTTTAAGGCGGGAGTACACCAAGAGACCCAGTACTTC.

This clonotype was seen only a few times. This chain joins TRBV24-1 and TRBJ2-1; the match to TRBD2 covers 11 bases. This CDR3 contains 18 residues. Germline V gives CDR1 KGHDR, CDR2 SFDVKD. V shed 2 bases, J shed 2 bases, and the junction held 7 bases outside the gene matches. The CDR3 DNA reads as TGTGCCACCAGTGATTCACAACGGACTAGCGGGCCCTACAATGAGCAGTTCTTC. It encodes CATSDSQRTSGPYNEQFF.

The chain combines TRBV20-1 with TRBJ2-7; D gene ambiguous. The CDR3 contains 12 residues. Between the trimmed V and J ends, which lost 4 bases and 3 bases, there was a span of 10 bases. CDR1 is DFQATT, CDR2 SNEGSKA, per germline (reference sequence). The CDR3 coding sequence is TGCAGTGCTACTCTCAGGAGCTACGAGCAGTACTTC. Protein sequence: CSATLRSYEQYF.

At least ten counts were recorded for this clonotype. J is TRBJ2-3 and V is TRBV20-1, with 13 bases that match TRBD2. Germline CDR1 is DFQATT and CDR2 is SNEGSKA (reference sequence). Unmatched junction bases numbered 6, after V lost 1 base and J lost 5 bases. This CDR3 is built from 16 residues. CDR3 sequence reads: CSARGLAGGFRDTQYF. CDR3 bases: TGCAGTGCTAGAGGACTAGCGGGGGGATTTAGAGATACGCAGTATTTT.

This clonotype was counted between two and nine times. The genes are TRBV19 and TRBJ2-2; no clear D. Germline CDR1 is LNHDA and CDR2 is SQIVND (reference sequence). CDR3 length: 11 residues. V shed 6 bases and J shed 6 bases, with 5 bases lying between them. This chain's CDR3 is CASRKAGELFF. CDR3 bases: TGTGCCAGTAGAAAAGCCGGGGAGCTGTTTTTT.

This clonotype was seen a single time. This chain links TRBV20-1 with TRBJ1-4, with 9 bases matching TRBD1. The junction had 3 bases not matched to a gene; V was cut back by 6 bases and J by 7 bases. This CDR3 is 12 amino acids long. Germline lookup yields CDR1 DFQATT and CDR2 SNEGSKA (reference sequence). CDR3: CSAGTGFEKLFF. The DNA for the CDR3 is TGCAGTGCCGGGACAGGGTTTGAAAAACTGTTTTTT.

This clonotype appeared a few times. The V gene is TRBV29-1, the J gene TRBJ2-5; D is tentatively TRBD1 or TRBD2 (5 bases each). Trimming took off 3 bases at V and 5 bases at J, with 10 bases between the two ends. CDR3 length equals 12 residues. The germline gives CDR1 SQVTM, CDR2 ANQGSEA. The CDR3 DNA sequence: TGCAGCGTTGACAGGGACCGGGAGACCCAGTACTTC. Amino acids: CSVDRDRETQYF.

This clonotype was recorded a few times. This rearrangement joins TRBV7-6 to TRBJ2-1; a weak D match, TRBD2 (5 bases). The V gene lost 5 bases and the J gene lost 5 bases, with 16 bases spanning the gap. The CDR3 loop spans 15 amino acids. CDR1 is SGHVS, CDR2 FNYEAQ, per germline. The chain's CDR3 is CASSPTGGLHNEQFF. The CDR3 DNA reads TGTGCCAGCAGCCCGACTGGAGGATTACACAATGAGCAGTTCTTC.

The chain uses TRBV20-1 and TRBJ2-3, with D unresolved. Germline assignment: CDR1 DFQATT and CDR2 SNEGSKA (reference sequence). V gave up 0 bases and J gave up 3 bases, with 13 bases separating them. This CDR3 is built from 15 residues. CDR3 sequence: CSARDPRLNTDTQYF. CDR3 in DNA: TGCAGTGCTAGAGATCCCCGACTTAATACAGATACGCAGTATTTT.

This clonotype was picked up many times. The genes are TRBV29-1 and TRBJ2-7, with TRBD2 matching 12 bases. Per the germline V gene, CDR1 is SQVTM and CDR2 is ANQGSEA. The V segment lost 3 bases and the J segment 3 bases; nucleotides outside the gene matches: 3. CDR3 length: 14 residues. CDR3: CSVETSGSYYEQYF. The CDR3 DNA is TGCAGCGTTGAGACTAGCGGGAGCTACTACGAGCAGTACTTC.

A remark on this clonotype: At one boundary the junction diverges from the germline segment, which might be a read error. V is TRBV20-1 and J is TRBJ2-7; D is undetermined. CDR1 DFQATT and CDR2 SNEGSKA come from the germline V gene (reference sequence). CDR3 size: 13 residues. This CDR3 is CSAPTGTSYEQSF. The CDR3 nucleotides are TGCAGTGCTCCCACTGGAACCTCCTACGAGCAGTCCTTC.

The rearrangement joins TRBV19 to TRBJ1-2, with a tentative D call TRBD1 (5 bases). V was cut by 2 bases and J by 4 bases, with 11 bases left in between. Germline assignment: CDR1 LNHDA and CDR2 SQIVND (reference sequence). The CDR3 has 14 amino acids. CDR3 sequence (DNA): TGTGCCAGTAGTATACAGGGAGATGCCTATGGCTACACCTTC. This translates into CASSIQGDAYGYTF.

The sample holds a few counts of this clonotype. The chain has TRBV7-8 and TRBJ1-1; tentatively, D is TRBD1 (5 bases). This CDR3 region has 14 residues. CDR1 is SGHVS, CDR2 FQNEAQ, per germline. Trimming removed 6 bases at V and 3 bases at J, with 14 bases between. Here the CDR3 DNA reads TGTGCCAGCAGGTTTTGGGGGGGGGACACTGAAGCTTTCTTT. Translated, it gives CASRFWGGDTEAFF.

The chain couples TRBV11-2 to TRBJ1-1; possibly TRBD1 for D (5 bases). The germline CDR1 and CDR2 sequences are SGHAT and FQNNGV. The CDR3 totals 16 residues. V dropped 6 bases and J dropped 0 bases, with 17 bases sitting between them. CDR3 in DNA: TGTGCCAGCAGACATGCACGGGGACTCATGAACACTGAAGCTTTCTTT. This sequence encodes CASRHARGLMNTEAFF.